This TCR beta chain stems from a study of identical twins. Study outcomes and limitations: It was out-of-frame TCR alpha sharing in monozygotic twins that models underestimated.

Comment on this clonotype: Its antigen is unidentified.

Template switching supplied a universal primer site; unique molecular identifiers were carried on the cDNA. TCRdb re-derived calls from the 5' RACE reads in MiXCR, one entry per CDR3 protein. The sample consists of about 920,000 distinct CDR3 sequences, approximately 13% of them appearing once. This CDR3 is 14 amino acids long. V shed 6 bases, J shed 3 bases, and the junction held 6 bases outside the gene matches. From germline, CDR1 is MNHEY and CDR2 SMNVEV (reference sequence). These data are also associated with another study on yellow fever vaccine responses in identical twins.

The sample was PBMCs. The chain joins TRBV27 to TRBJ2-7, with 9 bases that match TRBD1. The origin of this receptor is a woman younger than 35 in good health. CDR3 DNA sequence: TGTGCCAGCAGGGCCCGGGACAGGGTCTACGAGCAGTACGTC. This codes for CASRARDRVYEQYV.